This TCR beta chain was identified in a study of identical twins listed by TCRdb under 2016. Background for the entire study: To test whether fetal clonotypes persist, this study deep-sequenced TCR alpha and beta repertoires from monozygotic twins, from unrelated adults of various ages, and from cord blood. To rule out contamination, replicate twin experiments were performed at different times with different library preparation protocols.

Every donor in the study was a healthy Caucasian. The twin cohort consisted of three pairs of female monozygotic twins, all aged 18 to 29 years. The RNA used for TCR libraries was isolated from peripheral blood mononuclear cells. The germline V end is reduced by 6 bases and the J end by 5 bases; junction bases left unmatched: 20. CDR1 and CDR2 are read off the germline V gene (reference sequence) as DFQATT and SNEGSKA. The CDR3 has 17 amino acids, counting the end cysteine and phenylalanine. The sequence is cut down to CDR3 DNA, 51 bases in frame from base 1. On the study overall, not on this receptor specifically: Out-of-frame TCR alpha sharing in monozygotic twins was systematically underestimated by recombination models, whereas sharing between unrelated individuals was in agreement with the recombination models. Invariant T cells such as MAIT and iNKT could partly confound zero-insertion analyses, though diverse VJ usage argued against this for most clonotypes. A weaker excess of twin sharing was found in beta out-of-frame sequences because the signal-to-noise ratio was lowered by fewer shared sequences. Because the same donors could not be followed over many years, the conclusions depended on cross-sectional statistical analysis. Fewer insertions were carried by abundant cord blood beta clonotypes, a similar but weaker trend appeared in young adult naive repertoires, and no such trend appeared in memory repertoires. Compared with coincidental sharing between unrelated individuals, out-of-frame TCR alpha sequences shared between twins had an excess of sequences with low generation probability.

The protocol used for the library was 5' RACE. TCRdb lists the instrument as Illumina HiSeq 2000. Template switching added a universal primer binding site, and the final cDNA carried a unique molecular identifier that allowed TCR cDNA molecules to be counted accurately. Specific primers in the conserved constant-segment region were used to synthesize first-strand cDNA for the TCR alpha and beta chains. To control for contamination, every cDNA library was double barcoded, receiving both a SMART-Mk sample barcode and Illumina barcodes. TruSeq adapter sequences and Illumina sample barcodes were added in two successive PCR steps. TCR alpha and beta cDNA libraries were sequenced on the Illumina HiSeq platform with custom primers. The study's processing was this. Raw reads were processed with MiGEC to extract unique molecular identifiers, and MiXCR was used to determine CDR3 positions. For each individual, recombination models were inferred using an EM algorithm with the repgenHMM and IGoR tools. The tcR package in R was used for shared clonotype analysis, with sharing normalized by the product of cloneset sizes. To study raw recombination free of thymic and clonal selection effects, out-of-frame nonproductive sequences were analyzed. Starting from the raw public reads, TCRdb applied fastp trimming at Q25, assembled clones with MiXCR and retained in-frame beta chains. Merged by CDR3 protein, the rows form single entries marked with the most common genes and DNA. TCRdb, rather than the study authors, made the V and J calls. Recorded for this sample are approximately 680,000 distinct CDR3 sequences; just over 7% of them occurred a single time. The top ten hold 1.6% of the sample.

As to this clonotype: It lacks a known antigen. No base quality information exists; no much larger clone differs at one position.

The sample was also reused in another study, on yellow fever vaccine responses in identical twins. The second study reports: According to the authors, the vaccine-induced T cell response in identical twins seemed to be partly convergent and partly specific to each individual. The study precisely tracked vaccine-responding T cell clones in identical twins.

The chain is encoded by TRBV20-1 joined to TRBJ2-7; 9 of the junction bases match TRBD2. This TCR was sampled from a woman younger than 30 in good health. Input material: PBMCs. The CDR3 region: CSARSWTPGLATHEQYF. The sequenced DNA is TGCAGTGCCCGATCCTGGACGCCGGGACTAGCTACCCACGAGCAGTACTTC.